What follows describes a single TCR beta chain. Its specificity is unknown. The data are from a study of cytomegalovirus exposure and HLA in healthy donors. General study findings and limits: An analysis that came later showed most CMV-associated TCR beta chains appearing HLA-restricted. The number of N-insertions in an Asian-associated ancestry cluster was reportedly below the roughly 700-donor mean in a later analysis.

The PCR contained 60 Vbeta and 13 Jbeta primers. Sequenced by immunoSEQ multiplex PCR; TCRdb stores in-frame clones only, minus some. Among under 200,000 clones, roughly 82% were seen once, and the ten largest hold more than 0.5%. The origin of this receptor is a woman aged 45-60 years in good health and CMV-seronegative. The sequenced sample consisted of PBMCs.

The CDR3 DNA sequence: TGTGCCATCAGTGAGTCGACCAGGGATGAAAAACTGTTTTTT. Its protein product is CAISESTRDEKLFF. V usage is TRBV10-3 and J usage is TRBJ1-4; possibly TRBD1 for D (5 bases). V was clipped by 0 bases and J by 6 bases, with 8 bases between them. The CDR3 runs to 14 residues. Looked up from germline, CDR1 is ENHRY and CDR2 is SYGVKD.